The next 27 T cell receptor beta chains were all read from a single sample in a study of T cell responses to AZD1222 COVID-19 vaccine. This table comes from immunoSEQ multiplex PCR, and its TCRdb copy is limited to in-frame clones, with some not included. Here the sample spans 120,000 or so clones, roughly nine tenths being singletons. The sample in question was peripheral blood, obtained on day 0 of AZD1222 vaccination. The receptors stem from an adult in good health.

The chain couples TRBV7-9 to TRBJ2-1; 9 positions match TRBD1. Germline loops: CDR1 SEHNR, CDR2 FQNEAQ (reference sequence). The CDR3 has 15 residues. V dropped 5 bases and J dropped 5; count of bases not matched to a gene: 7. The CDR3 coding sequence is TGTGCCAGCAGCACCCCCGGGACAGGGAACAATGAGCAGTTCTTC. This codes for CASSTPGTGNNEQFF.

The rearrangement links TRBV6-5 to TRBJ1-4; 9 nucleotides line up with TRBD1. Germline V lookup: CDR1 MNHEY, CDR2 SVGAGI. J gave up 8 bases and V 7 bases, and 11 bases lay outside the gene matches. The CDR3 has 15 amino acids. Here the CDR3 reads CASTTTGGAEEKLFF. The CDR3 DNA reads TGTGCCAGCACCACAACAGGGGGCGCTGAGGAAAAACTGTTTTTT.

The chain carries TRBV5-1 and TRBJ1-2; D remains unclear. Trimming pared 4 bases from V and 0 bases from J, leaving 10 bases between. This CDR3 comprises 14 residues. Germline V lookup: CDR1 SGHRS, CDR2 YFSETQ. As DNA, the CDR3 is TGCGCCAGCAGCGAGGACGGAACTAACTATGGCTACACCTTC. This codes for CASSEDGTNYGYTF.

V and J are TRBV6-5 and TRBJ1-5; no clear D gene. Per germline, CDR1 MNHEY and CDR2 SVGAGI. This CDR3 is built from 13 residues. The V end was cut by 8 bases, the J end by 1 base, with 9 bases between. The CDR3 region has the DNA TGTGCCAGCGCCCTCAACAGCAATCAGCCCCAGCATTTT. Protein product: CASALNSNQPQHF.

The chain links TRBV4-1 to TRBJ1-5, with no clear D. From germline, CDR1 is MGHRA and CDR2 YSYEKL. V was shortened by 0 bases and J by 9 bases, with 12 bases between the two germline ends. The CDR3 loop spans 14 amino acids. This chain's CDR3 is CASSQEQRDAPQHF. CDR3 nucleotide sequence: TGCGCCAGCAGCCAAGAGCAAAGAGATGCGCCCCAGCATTTT.

The chain employs TRBV5-1 and TRBJ1-6; the D is unclear. Deletions cut 0 bases from V and 11 bases from J, with 15 bases between. The V gene's germline CDR1 is SGHRS and CDR2 YFSETQ. This CDR3 is built from 15 residues. The CDR3 reads CASSLEGNVRAPLHF. The CDR3 DNA is TGCGCCAGCAGCTTGGAAGGAAACGTAAGGGCACCCCTCCACTTT.

The CDR3 DNA is TGTGCCAGCAGCGCCTACACAGATACGCAGTATTTT. Protein: CASSAYTDTQYF. The V gene is TRBV9, the J gene TRBJ2-3; D ambiguous. V was cut by 3 bases and J by 2 bases, with 4 bases left in between. Germline CDR1 and CDR2: SGDLS and YYNGEE. The CDR3 sequence is 12 residues long.

The chain links TRBV7-9 to TRBJ2-5; D might be TRBD1 (6 bases). V was cut by 2 bases and J by 2 bases, with 15 bases left in between. Germline assignment: CDR1 SEHNR and CDR2 FQNEAQ (reference sequence). The CDR3 has 16 residues. As DNA, the CDR3 is TGTGCCAGCAGCTTACGTGGGACACTCACACAAGAGACCCAGTACTTC. It specifies CASSLRGTLTQETQYF.

CDR3 sequence: CASSPSGASVGIQYF. The DNA for the CDR3 is TGTGCCAGTAGCCCTTCTGGGGCTAGCGTCGGCATTCAGTACTTC. This chain links TRBV19 with TRBJ2-4; TRBD2 is a possible D gene (6 bases). V was clipped by 6 bases and J by 9 bases, with 21 bases between them. This CDR3 region has 15 residues. CDR1 and CDR2 (germline): LNHDA, SQIVND (reference sequence). The full variable domain, completed using reference TRBV19 and TRBJ2-4, is DGGITQSPKYLFRKEGQNVTLSCEQNLNHDAMYWYRQDPGQGLRLIYYSQIVNDFQKGDIAEGYSVSREKKESFPLTVTSAQKNPTAFYLCASSPSGASVGIQYFGAGTRLSVL.

This chain links TRBV4-2 with TRBJ2-1; 7 nucleotides agree with TRBD1. V lost 4 bases and J lost 2; bases outside the gene matches: 8. The CDR3 is made up of 16 amino acids. CDR1 LGHNA and CDR2 YNFKEQ come from the germline V gene. CDR3 DNA: TGTGCCAGCAGCCTATACGGGACAGCGACCTACAATGAGCAGTTCTTC. It translates to CASSLYGTATYNEQFF.

As DNA, the CDR3 is TGTGCCAGCAGTTATTCACAGGGGCCCTCTGGAAACACCATATATTTT. Translated: CASSYSQGPSGNTIYF. The chain couples TRBV6-5 to TRBJ1-3; 7 positions match TRBD1. The junction had 5 bases not matched to a gene; V was cut back by 3 bases and J by 0 bases. CDR1 and CDR2 from the germline V gene are MNHEY and SVGAGI. CDR3 length: 16 amino acids.

The chain recombines TRBV20-1 with TRBJ1-1, with D unresolved. CDR1 and CDR2 from the germline V gene are DFQATT and SNEGSKA (reference sequence). V was trimmed by 6 bases and J by 5 bases, leaving 10 bases between them. CDR3 size: 11 residues. In DNA form, the CDR3 reads TGCAGTGCCAAGGGCTGGACTGAAGCTTTCTTT. It specifies CSAKGWTEAFF.

This clone was picked up a small number of times. The chain carries TRBV28 and TRBJ1-2, with 7 bases fitting TRBD1. CDR1 is MDHEN and CDR2 is SYDVKM in the germline V gene. After removal of 4 bases from V and 2 bases from J, the junction contained 10 bases not matched to a gene. The CDR3 is 16 residues long. This CDR3 reads CASSSGTARFNYGYTF. The DNA of the CDR3 is TGTGCCAGCAGTTCAGGGACAGCTCGATTCAACTATGGCTACACCTTC.

The chain recombines TRBV6-5 with TRBJ1-3; D remains unclear. CDR1 MNHEY and CDR2 SVGAGI come from the germline V gene. This CDR3 comprises 13 residues. The V gene lost 7 bases and the J gene lost 6 bases, with 13 bases spanning the gap. CDR3 protein: CASTKPGVNTIYF. For the CDR3, the DNA is TGTGCCAGCACTAAACCCGGGGTAAACACCATATATTTT.

This rearrangement joins TRBV5-1 to TRBJ1-3, with 11 bases that match TRBD1. There are 15 residues in the CDR3. The V gene's germline CDR1 is SGHRS and CDR2 YFSETQ. V was clipped by 5 bases and J by 3 bases; unmatched bases: 4. CDR3 amino acids: CASSLGQGDGNTIYF. CDR3 in DNA: TGCGCCAGCAGTCTGGGACAGGGGGATGGAAACACCATATATTTT.

The chain combines TRBV7-8 with TRBJ1-1, with D perhaps TRBD1 (6 bases). CDR3 length: 13 residues. Between the trimmed V and J ends, which lost 0 bases and 10 bases, there was a span of 12 bases. In germline, CDR1 is SGHVS, CDR2 FQNEAQ. The CDR3 region is CASSLAEGVRAFF. DNA for the CDR3: TGTGCCAGCAGCTTAGCGGAGGGGGTTAGAGCTTTCTTT.

This rearrangement joins TRBV7-9 to TRBJ2-5; 9 bases agree with TRBD1. From germline, CDR1 is SEHNR and CDR2 FQNEAQ (reference sequence). The CDR3 extends over 14 amino acids. V shed 6 bases and J 4 bases; nucleotides not matched to a gene: 6. As DNA, the CDR3 is TGTGCCAGCAGTCAGCCGGGACAGGGAGAGACCCAGTACTTC. Protein: CASSQPGQGETQYF.

The rearrangement links TRBV10-1 to TRBJ1-2; TRBD1 matches 7 bases. V trimming: 2 bases; J trimming: 3 bases; junction bases outside the gene matches: 3. The CDR3 totals 14 residues. Looked up from germline, CDR1 is WNHNN and CDR2 is SYGVQD (reference sequence). This CDR3 is CASSETGQDYGYTF. For the CDR3, the DNA is TGCGCCAGCAGTGAGACCGGACAGGACTATGGCTACACCTTC.

The chain joins TRBV19 to TRBJ1-5, with D perhaps TRBD1 (5 bases). Germline CDR1 LNHDA, CDR2 SQIVND (reference sequence). The CDR3 length is 14 residues. V lost 3 bases to trimming and J lost 2 bases, with 8 bases between them. As DNA, the CDR3 is TGTGCCAGTAGTATCGGACACGGCAATCAGCCCCAGCATTTT. Translated: CASSIGHGNQPQHF.

This clone was seen a single time. The chain carries TRBV9 and TRBJ2-7, with D uncertain. Trimming cost V 3 bases and J 0 bases, with 10 bases left between them. This CDR3 spans 14 amino acids. The germline gives CDR1 SGDLS, CDR2 YYNGEE. The CDR3 coding sequence is TGTGCCAGCAGCGCCGGATTTCACTCCTACGAGCAGTACTTC. It translates to CASSAGFHSYEQYF.

V gene TRBV5-6 combines with J gene TRBJ1-6; 7 bases agree with TRBD1. After removal of 5 bases from V and 8 bases from J, the junction contained 7 bases not matched to a gene. This CDR3 contains 14 residues. In germline, CDR1 is SGHDT, CDR2 YYEEEE. DNA of the CDR3: TGTGCCAGCAGGCCGGTAGGGGGCGATTCACCCCTCCACTTT. Protein: CASRPVGGDSPLHF. The full variable domain, with the rest looked up from reference TRBV5-6 and TRBJ1-6, is DAGVTQSPTHLIKTRGQQVTLRCSPKSGHDTVSWYQQALGQGPQFIFQYYEEEERQRGNFPDRFSGHQFPNYSSELNVNALLLGDSALYLCASRPVGGDSPLHFGNGTRLTVT.

This clone is classed as medium-sized. The gene calls are TRBV7-4 and TRBJ2-7; 10 nucleotides agree with TRBD2. The ends lost 5 bases at V and 2 bases at J; junction bases unmatched: 3. The germline gives CDR1 SGHVT, CDR2 SQSDAQ. This CDR3 spans 14 amino acids. The CDR3 DNA sequence: TGTGCCAGCAGCCCACTAGCGGGACCCTACGAGCAGTACTTC. It encodes CASSPLAGPYEQYF. Full variable domain (rest looked up from reference TRBV7-4 and TRBJ2-7): GAGVSQSPRYKVAKRGRDVALRCDSISGHVTLYWYRQTLGQGSEVLTYSQSDAQRDKSGRPSGRFSAERPERSVSTLKIQRTEQGDSAVYLCASSPLAGPYEQYFGPGTRLTVT.

This clone was seen just once. The rearrangement uses TRBV5-1 and TRBJ1-2, with 12 positions matching TRBD1. The CDR3 consists of 17 residues. Trimming at V came to 7 bases and at J to 7 bases, leaving 17 bases not matched to a gene. Looked up from germline, CDR1 is SGHRS and CDR2 is YFSETQ. The CDR3 bases are TGCGCCAGCCAGAAGGGGACAGGGGGCGTAAATGTCGGTGGCTACACCTTC. It translates to CASQKGTGGVNVGGYTF.

The rearrangement links TRBV9 to TRBJ2-2; maybe TRBD2 (5 bases). CDR1 and CDR2 from the germline V gene are SGDLS and YYNGEE. The CDR3 spans 16 residues. Trimming cost V 2 bases and J 0 bases, with 11 bases left between them. CDR3 DNA: TGTGCCAGCAGCGTGTCGGGGTTCGCGAACACCGGGGAGCTGTTTTTT. Translating gives CASSVSGFANTGELFF.

The chain links TRBV6-5 to TRBJ2-7, with no clear D. From germline, CDR1 is MNHEY and CDR2 SVGAGI. Trimming cost V 2 bases and J 1 base, with 6 bases left between them. CDR3 length equals 13 residues. The CDR3: CASSYPGSYEQYF. For the CDR3, the DNA is TGTGCCAGCAGTTACCCCGGATCCTACGAGCAGTACTTC.

The chain carries TRBV19 and TRBJ2-1; D is uncertain. Trimming removed 2 bases from V and 3 bases from J, with 17 bases in between. The CDR3 contains 17 residues. Germline CDR1 and CDR2: LNHDA and SQIVND (reference sequence). DNA of the CDR3: TGTGCCAGTAGTATAACCGAAAATCATAGGGTCTACAATGAGCAGTTCTTC. Translation: CASSITENHRVYNEQFF.

The rearrangement joins TRBV9 to TRBJ2-7, with D possibly being TRBD1 (5 bases). Germline V CDR1 and CDR2: SGDLS, YYNGEE. The CDR3 has 12 amino acids. Trimming left V 4 bases short and J 3 bases short, with 8 bases between. The CDR3 nucleotides are TGTGCCAGCAGCCGGCAGGGCTACGAGCAGTACTTC. This codes for CASSRQGYEQYF.